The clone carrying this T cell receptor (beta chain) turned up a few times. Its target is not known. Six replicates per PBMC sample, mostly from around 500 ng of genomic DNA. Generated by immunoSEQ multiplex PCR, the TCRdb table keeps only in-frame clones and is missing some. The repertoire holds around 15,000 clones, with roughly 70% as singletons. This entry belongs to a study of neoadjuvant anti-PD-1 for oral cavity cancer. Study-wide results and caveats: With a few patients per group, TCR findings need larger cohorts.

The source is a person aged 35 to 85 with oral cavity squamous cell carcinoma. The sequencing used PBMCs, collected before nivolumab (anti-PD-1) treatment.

CDR3 DNA: TGCAGCGTTGGACAGGGAGGATCTGAAGCTTTCTTT. Its translation: CSVGQGGSEAFF. The chain couples TRBV29-1 to TRBJ1-1, with 7 nucleotides matching TRBD1. The germline gives CDR1 SQVTM, CDR2 ANQGSEA. V lost 4 bases and J lost 6; bases outside the gene matches: 5. The CDR3 covers 12 residues.